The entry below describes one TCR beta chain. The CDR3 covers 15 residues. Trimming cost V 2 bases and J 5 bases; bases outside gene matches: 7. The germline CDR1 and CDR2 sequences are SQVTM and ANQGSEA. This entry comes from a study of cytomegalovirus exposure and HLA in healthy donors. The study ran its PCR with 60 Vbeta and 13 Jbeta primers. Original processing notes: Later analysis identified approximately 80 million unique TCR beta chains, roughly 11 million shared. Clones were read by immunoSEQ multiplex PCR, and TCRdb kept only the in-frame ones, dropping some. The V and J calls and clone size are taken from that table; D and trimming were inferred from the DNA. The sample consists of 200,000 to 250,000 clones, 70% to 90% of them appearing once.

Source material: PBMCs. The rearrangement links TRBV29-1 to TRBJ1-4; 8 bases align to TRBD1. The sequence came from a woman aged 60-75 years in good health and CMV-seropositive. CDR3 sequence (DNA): TGCAGCGTTGAACCCCCGGACAGGGTCAATGAAAAACTGTTTTTT. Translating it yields CSVEPPDRVNEKLFF.